This T cell receptor beta chain was identified during a study of immune heterogeneity within non-small cell lung tumors (dated by TCRdb to between 2017 and 2018). Concerning the study at large: By histology, the tumors included 10 to 11 non-squamous carcinomas, several squamous cell carcinomas and 1 tumor not otherwise specified. The study combined whole-exome sequencing, RNA-seq and TCR beta repertoire sequencing of multiple spatially distinct regions from each NSCLC tumor to examine intratumoral immune heterogeneity. Transcriptome data were available for just roughly 40 loci from approximately twelve patients, whereas TCR repertoire analysis spanned 55 to 65 tumor loci from 15 patients. Neoantigen binding to each patient's HLA alleles was predicted with netMHCpan-3.0 for mutant peptides of 8 to 11 amino acids.

On this clonotype: Its antigen is not yet known. The junction differs from germline at one of its ends, possibly a read error.

The CDR3 measures 15 amino acids from cysteine to phenylalanine. Only CDR3 DNA is held: 45 bases, read in frame from base 1. Sequences LNHNV (CDR1) and YYDKDF (CDR2) are obtained from the germline V gene (reference sequence). A multiplex PCR system amplified the TCR beta CDR3 region, with a first 10-cycle round using 32 V-gene forward and 13 J-gene reverse primers. A QIAGEN Multiplex PCR Kit was used for first-round PCR, and the primer sequences were filed in Chinese patent CN105087789A. A second PCR round added Illumina universal primers using the Phusion High-Fidelity PCR Kit. Paired-end sequencing of TCR libraries was carried out on the Illumina HiSeq X Ten platform at a read length of 151 bp. Concerning the study's data processing: Cutadapt was used to discard reads without multiplex PCR primers, PEAR merged the read pairs, and MiXCR with default settings called the CDR3 regions. Repertoire diversity was assessed by Shannon entropy, and clonality was calculated as one minus the Shannon entropy divided by the ln of the count of productive unique sequences. Clonotypes at a frequency of at least 0.5% were defined as dominant or high-frequency T-cell clones. TCRdb trimmed public reads at Q25 via fastp, called clones via MiXCR and kept in-frame beta chains. Rows with one shared CDR3 protein collapse into an entry with the most common genes and DNA. The V and J calls were determined by TCRdb, not by the authors. The sample contains 21,000 or so distinct CDR3 sequences, less than 35% of them found a single time. Jointly, the top ten make up 4.4% of the sample.

The investigation overall reported the following: Within a patient, identical dominant CDR3B clonotypes were found to recur across loci, yet unique high-frequency clones were also harbored in different tumor locations. High-frequency TCR beta clonotypes were largely distinct between individual patients. Local tumor mutational burden and local T-cell repertoire clonality had a statistically significant but moderate positive correlation (R about 0.3).

Genomic DNA was extracted from bulk tumor tissue and used as the TCR template, and approximately 650 ng gDNA was amplified per sample. Multiple biopsies per primary tumor were taken during surgery, spaced as far apart as possible within the tumor mass. The study cohort was described as untreated, and patients were newly diagnosed NSCLC cases undergoing curative surgery. The donors were roughly 15 patients with newly diagnosed non-small cell lung cancer who were having surgery with curative intent. A couple of independent pathologists examined the resected tumor masses. Only DNA and RNA samples of high quality went on to sequencing.

This receptor chain uses TRBV15 and TRBJ2-1; the D region is possibly TRBD1 or TRBD2, each matching across 5 bases. Sample: lung tumor tissue. The sequence was collected from a man between 40 and 49 years old with non-small cell lung cancer. The nucleotide sequence reads as follows: TGTGCCACCAGCAACACCAGGGAGACGGTCAATGAGAAGTTCTTC. This is translated as CATSNTRETVNEKFF.